Listed below are T cell receptor beta chains from one sample, sequenced in a study of OX40 agonist ivuxolimab in advanced cancers. Clones were read by immunoSEQ multiplex PCR, and TCRdb kept only the in-frame ones, dropping some. Of under 75,000 clones in the sample, 86% were seen once. The sample here was CD4+ or CD8+ T cells sorted from blood, taken in a trial of the OX40 agonist ivuxolimab. These receptors were taken from an adult with an advanced solid tumor such as melanoma, head and neck, liver or kidney cancer. The CDR3 runs from the conserved cysteine through the conserved F or W. D genes are given only for firm matches. Not all rows give a size; the values are once, few, many and, for expanded clones, a class.

>TRBJ1-3|.|TRBD1|TRBV28
CASRTGTGFGNTIYF
TGTGCCAGCAGGACCGGGACAGGATTTGGAAACACCATATATTTT
>TRBJ2-3|.|.|TRBV27
CASSSQAGETDTQYF
TGTGCCAGCAGTTCTCAAGCTGGGGAGACAGATACGCAGTATTTT
>TRBJ2-3|.|.|TRBV7-9
CASSLAGADTQYF
TGTGCCAGCAGCTTAGCTGGGGCAGATACGCAGTATTTT
>TRBJ2-3|.|TRBD2|TRBV11-1
CASSVRLAVGTDTQYF
TGTGCCAGCAGCGTCCGACTAGCGGTGGGCACAGATACGCAGTATTTT
>TRBJ1-5|.|.|TRBV2
CASSDWGLGQPQHF
TGTGCCAGCAGTGATTGGGGCTTGGGGCAGCCCCAGCATTTT
>TRBJ1-2|.|.|TRBV2
CASTTGGYGYTF
TGTGCCAGCACGACCGGAGGCTATGGCTACACCTTC
>TRBJ1-6|once|.|TRBV6-1
CASSEMLAQGLPLHF
TGTGCCAGCAGTGAAATGTTAGCCCAGGGTTTGCCCCTCCACTTT
>TRBJ1-2|.|.|TRBV20-1
CSAWGGEGYTF
TGCAGTGCTTGGGGGGGCGAGGGCTACACCTTC
>TRBJ1-1|.|.|TRBV19
CASSGSMNTEAFF
TGTGCCAGTAGTGGGAGCATGAACACTGAAGCTTTCTTT
>TRBJ2-5|.|TRBD1|TRBV7-8
CASSPTGVQETQYF
TGTGCCAGCAGCCCCACAGGGGTACAAGAGACCCAGTACTTC
>TRBJ1-2|.|.|TRBV19
CASSKGADLVGLRDGYTF
TGTGCCAGTAGTAAAGGGGCAGATCTGGTGGGGTTAAGAGATGGCTACACCTTC
>TRBJ2-3|.|.|TRBV7-8
CASSLGTDTQYF
TGTGCCAGCAGCTTAGGGACAGATACGCAGTATTTT
>TRBJ1-3|.|TRBD1|TRBV19
CASSTLDRAGGNTIYF
TGTGCCAGTAGTACTCTGGACAGGGCAGGAGGAAACACCATATATTTT
>TRBJ2-5|.|TRBD2|TRBV5-8
CASSPGLAKETQYF
TGTGCCAGCAGCCCGGGACTAGCGAAAGAGACCCAGTACTTC
>TRBJ1-2|.|.|TRBV7-2
CASSFRQDSYGYTF
TGTGCCAGCAGCTTTAGACAGGACTCCTATGGCTACACCTTC
>TRBJ2-3|once|TRBD1|TRBV7-2
CASSPGQGVWDTQYF
TGTGCCAGCAGCCCCGGACAGGGGGTGTGGGATACGCAGTATTTT
>TRBJ2-3|.|TRBD1|TRBV6-1
CASSETGGGGTWDTQYF
TGTGCCAGCAGTGAGACAGGGGGCGGAGGGACATGGGATACGCAGTATTTT
>TRBJ2-5|.|.|TRBV7-2
CASRTSKETQYF
TGTGCCAGCAGAACTAGTAAAGAGACCCAGTACTTC